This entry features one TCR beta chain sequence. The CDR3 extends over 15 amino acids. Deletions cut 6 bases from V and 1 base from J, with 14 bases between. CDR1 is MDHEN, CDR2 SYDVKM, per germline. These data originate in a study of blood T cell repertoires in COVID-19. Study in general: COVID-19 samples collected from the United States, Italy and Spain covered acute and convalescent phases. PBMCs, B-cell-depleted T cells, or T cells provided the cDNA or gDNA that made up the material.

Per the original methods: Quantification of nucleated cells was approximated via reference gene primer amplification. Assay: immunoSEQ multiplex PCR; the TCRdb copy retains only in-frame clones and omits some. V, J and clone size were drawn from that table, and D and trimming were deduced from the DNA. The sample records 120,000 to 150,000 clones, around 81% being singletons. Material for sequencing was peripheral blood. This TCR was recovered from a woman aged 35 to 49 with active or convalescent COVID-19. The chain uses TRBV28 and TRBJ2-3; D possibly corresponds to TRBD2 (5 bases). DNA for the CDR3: TGTGCCAGCAGCCTCGGCGGGTTTGGCACAGATACGCAGTATTTT. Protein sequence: CASSLGGFGTDTQYF. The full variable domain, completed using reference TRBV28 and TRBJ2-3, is DVKVTQSSRYLVKRTGEKVFLECVQDMDHENMFWYRQDPGLGLRLIYFSYDVKMKEKGDIPEGYSVSREKKERFSLILESASTNQTSMYLCASSLGGFGTDTQYFGPGTRLTVL.